This TCR beta chain was sequenced for a study of radiotherapy plus CTLA-4 blockade in lung cancer. To note about this clone: No antigen is known for it.

General study points: Radiotherapy plus ipilimumab was followed by expansion in blood of tumor-derived TCR clones.

Libraries were prepared by immunoSEQ multiplex PCR; TCRdb keeps only in-frame clonotypes and omits some of them. The data contain under 70,000 clones, 60% to 85% of them seen just once; the ten biggest clones take up approximately 4.4%. CDR3 size: 14 residues. The V gene's germline CDR1 is MNHNS and CDR2 SASEGT. V was clipped by 10 bases and J by 4 bases, with 17 bases between them. This receptor was taken from a human donor with non-small cell lung cancer who had a complete response to radiotherapy plus ipilimumab. Sequenced material: peripheral blood, taken from a patient treated with radiotherapy plus ipilimumab. The gene calls are TRBV6-1 and TRBJ2-1, with D tentatively TRBD1 (6 bases). Written as DNA, the CDR3 is TGTGCCACCTCAGGGGAAATCGGATACAATGAGCAGTTCTTC. It yields the protein CATSGEIGYNEQFF.